This T cell receptor beta chain was captured by sequencing in a study of blood T cell repertoires in COVID-19. Study background: Acute and convalescent COVID-19 specimens originated in the United States, Italy and Spain. T cells, B-cell-depleted T cells, or PBMCs supplied cDNA or gDNA.

Under the authors' procedure: Amplification of reference gene primers was used by the study to estimate nucleated cell counts. Data came from immunoSEQ multiplex PCR; TCRdb stores just in-frame clones and leaves some out. That table supplies the V and J calls and clone size; D and trimming were determined from the DNA. The table has 20,000 to 25,000 clones, 75% to 90% seen once; the top ten hold roughly a sixth. Per germline, CDR1 MNHEY and CDR2 SVGAGI. V lost 7 bases and J lost 5, with 18 bases in between. The CDR3 totals 15 residues. This sequence joins TRBV6-5 and TRBJ2-1, with D possibly TRBD1 on 5 matching bases. The receptor comes from a human donor with acute or convalescent COVID-19. The donor label of this sample is uncertain. The sequencing sample was made of peripheral blood. CDR3 residues: CASTGFFSNNNEQFF. Here the CDR3 DNA reads TGTGCCAGCACAGGGTTTTTCTCTAATAACAATGAGCAGTTCTTC.